These T cell receptor beta chains were read from a single sample in a study of blood T cell repertoires in COVID-19. Some clones are missing from TCRdb's copy, which holds only in-frame ones; the method was immunoSEQ multiplex PCR. The sample yields approximately 280,000 clones, around 91% seen once. The specimen sequenced was PBMCs or T cells enriched from blood (not recorded which). The receptors originated from a woman between 18 and 29 years old with acute COVID-19. Each CDR3 is given with its conserved first and last residue. D genes are given only for firm matches. Size is omitted from some rows. Given values are once, few, many or a class for expanded clones.

d_call: .
v_call: TRBV7-2
j_call: TRBJ1-3
cdr3_length: 14
clone_size: .
cdr3_aa: CASSADISRNTIYF
cdr3_nt: TGTGCCAGCAGCGCTGACATATCCAGAAACACCATATATTTT

d_call: .
v_call: TRBV30
j_call: TRBJ1-1
cdr3_length: 13
clone_size: .
cdr3_aa: CAWRPNRVSGAFF
cdr3_nt: TGTGCCTGGAGACCCAACAGGGTCTCGGGGGCTTTCTTT

d_call: .
v_call: TRBV6-5
j_call: TRBJ1-1
cdr3_length: 14
clone_size: .
cdr3_aa: CASSYSGEVPEAFF
cdr3_nt: TGTGCCAGCAGTTACTCAGGGGAAGTCCCTGAAGCTTTCTTT

d_call: TRBD2
v_call: TRBV7-3
j_call: TRBJ2-5
cdr3_length: 16
clone_size: .
cdr3_aa: CASSRTGTTQGETQYF
cdr3_nt: TGTGCCAGCAGCCGCACTGGGACTACCCAGGGAGAGACCCAGTACTTC

d_call: TRBD1
v_call: TRBV6-5
j_call: TRBJ1-1
cdr3_length: 15
clone_size: .
cdr3_aa: CASRRDRRMNTEAFF
cdr3_nt: TGTGCCAGCAGACGGGACAGGAGAATGAACACTGAAGCTTTCTTT

d_call: TRBD1
v_call: TRBV28
j_call: TRBJ2-3
cdr3_length: 18
clone_size: .
cdr3_aa: CASTGTLGAGGSGDTQYF
cdr3_nt: TGTGCCAGCACGGGGACGTTGGGGGCAGGGGGCTCGGGAGATACACAGTATTTT

d_call: TRBD1
v_call: TRBV18
j_call: TRBJ2-1
cdr3_length: 15
clone_size: .
cdr3_aa: CASSPRGQGNYEQFF
cdr3_nt: TGTGCCAGCTCACCACGGGGACAGGGAAATTATGAGCAGTTCTTC

d_call: .
v_call: TRBV11-2
j_call: TRBJ2-7
cdr3_length: 14
clone_size: .
cdr3_aa: CASSLAGRPGEQYF
cdr3_nt: TGTGCCAGCAGCTTAGCAGGAAGACCCGGCGAGCAGTACTTC

d_call: .
v_call: TRBV6-2/TRBV6-3
j_call: TRBJ2-7
cdr3_length: 12
clone_size: .
cdr3_aa: CASSFSRVEQYF
cdr3_nt: TGTGCCAGCAGTTTTTCCAGGGTCGAGCAGTACTTC

d_call: .
v_call: TRBV4-3
j_call: TRBJ2-1
cdr3_length: 15
clone_size: .
cdr3_aa: CASSQGSGTYNEQFF
cdr3_nt: TGCGCCAGCAGCCAAGGGAGCGGAACCTACAATGAGCAGTTCTTC

d_call: .
v_call: TRBV28
j_call: TRBJ1-5
cdr3_length: 13
clone_size: .
cdr3_aa: CASRTPSNQPQHF
cdr3_nt: TGTGCCAGCAGGACACCAAGCAATCAGCCCCAGCATTTT

d_call: TRBD1
v_call: TRBV7-8
j_call: TRBJ2-1
cdr3_length: 15
clone_size: .
cdr3_aa: CASSTLQGAMNEQFF
cdr3_nt: TGTGCCAGCAGCACACTACAGGGGGCAATGAATGAGCAGTTCTTC

d_call: .
v_call: TRBV2
j_call: TRBJ2-6
cdr3_length: 14
clone_size: .
cdr3_aa: CASSASRGANVLTF
cdr3_nt: TGTGCCAGCAGTGCTTCTCGGGGGGCCAACGTCCTGACTTTC

d_call: TRBD2
v_call: TRBV5-4
j_call: TRBJ2-7
cdr3_length: 17
clone_size: .
cdr3_aa: CASSLGPSGSTGYEQYF
cdr3_nt: TGTGCCAGCAGCTTGGGTCCTAGCGGGAGCACAGGATACGAGCAGTACTTC

d_call: TRBD2
v_call: TRBV4-1
j_call: TRBJ2-5
cdr3_length: 19
clone_size: .
cdr3_aa: CASSQAITFTGGRQETQYF
cdr3_nt: TGCGCCAGCAGCCAAGCCATCACTTTTACCGGGGGGAGACAAGAGACCCAGTACTTC

d_call: TRBD2
v_call: TRBV7-7
j_call: TRBJ2-2
cdr3_length: 20
clone_size: .
cdr3_aa: CASSPYPVGLAGDGTGELFF
cdr3_nt: TGTGCCAGCAGCCCCTACCCGGTGGGACTAGCGGGAGATGGCACCGGGGAGCTGTTTTTT

d_call: TRBD2
v_call: TRBV14
j_call: TRBJ2-7
cdr3_length: 15
clone_size: .
cdr3_aa: CASSPGRAGSYEQYF
cdr3_nt: TGTGCCAGCAGCCCGGGGAGGGCGGGCTCCTACGAGCAGTACTTC

d_call: TRBD2
v_call: TRBV12-5
j_call: TRBJ2-5
cdr3_length: 15
clone_size: .
cdr3_aa: CASGRGLAGEETQYF
cdr3_nt: TGTGCTAGTGGCAGGGGACTAGCGGGAGAGGAGACCCAGTACTTC

d_call: TRBD2
v_call: TRBV29-1
j_call: TRBJ2-7
cdr3_length: 12
clone_size: .
cdr3_aa: CSAKGRGDEQYF
cdr3_nt: TGCAGCGCCAAAGGACGGGGGGACGAGCAGTACTTC

d_call: .
v_call: TRBV2
j_call: TRBJ1-6
cdr3_length: 14
clone_size: .
cdr3_aa: CASSSQRGNSPLHF
cdr3_nt: TGTGCCAGCAGTAGCCAACGGGGTAATTCACCCCTCCACTTT

d_call: .
v_call: TRBV18
j_call: TRBJ2-6
cdr3_length: 17
clone_size: .
cdr3_aa: CASSPAPGSSGANVLTF
cdr3_nt: TGTGCCAGCTCACCAGCCCCAGGGTCCTCTGGGGCCAACGTCCTGACTTTC

d_call: .
v_call: TRBV2
j_call: TRBJ2-1
cdr3_length: 15
clone_size: .
cdr3_aa: CASNTGTNSYNEQFF
cdr3_nt: TGTGCCAGCAACACCGGGACAAACTCCTACAATGAGCAGTTCTTC

d_call: .
v_call: TRBV12-3/TRBV12-4
j_call: TRBJ1-2
cdr3_length: 13
clone_size: .
cdr3_aa: CASSLTVSYGYTF
cdr3_nt: TGTGCCAGCAGTTTGACAGTCTCCTATGGCTACACCTTC

d_call: TRBD1
v_call: TRBV18
j_call: TRBJ1-2
cdr3_length: 16
clone_size: few
cdr3_aa: CASSPWMTGGVYGYTF
cdr3_nt: TGTGCCAGCTCACCATGGATGACAGGGGGCGTCTATGGCTACACCTTC

d_call: TRBD2
v_call: TRBV5-4
j_call: TRBJ2-7
cdr3_length: 14
clone_size: .
cdr3_aa: CASSFHGGSYEQYF
cdr3_nt: TGTGCCAGCAGCTTCCACGGCGGGAGTTACGAGCAGTACTTC

d_call: TRBD1
v_call: TRBV2
j_call: TRBJ2-5
cdr3_length: 19
clone_size: .
cdr3_aa: CASRQSRTGGIPRQETQYF
cdr3_nt: TGTGCCAGCAGACAAAGCCGGACAGGGGGGATCCCCAGACAAGAGACCCAGTACTTC

d_call: .
v_call: TRBV6-2/TRBV6-3
j_call: TRBJ1-5
cdr3_length: 15
clone_size: few
cdr3_aa: CASSPPGQQNQPQHF
cdr3_nt: TGTGCCAGCAGTCCCCCAGGACAGCAAAATCAGCCCCAGCATTTT

d_call: .
v_call: TRBV5-1
j_call: TRBJ2-2
cdr3_length: 16
clone_size: .
cdr3_aa: CASSLSATSGTGELFF
cdr3_nt: TGCGCCAGCAGCTTATCCGCGACTTCTGGCACCGGGGAGCTGTTTTTT

d_call: .
v_call: TRBV5-5
j_call: TRBJ2-5
cdr3_length: 13
clone_size: .
cdr3_aa: CASSLGGKETQYF
cdr3_nt: TGTGCCAGCAGCTTGGGCGGTAAAGAGACCCAGTACTTC

d_call: .
v_call: TRBV28
j_call: TRBJ2-5
cdr3_length: 16
clone_size: .
cdr3_aa: CASSSSGVAPVETQYF
cdr3_nt: TGTGCCAGCAGTTCCTCCGGGGTGGCCCCCGTGGAGACCCAGTACTTC

d_call: .
v_call: TRBV9
j_call: TRBJ1-2
cdr3_length: 13
clone_size: .
cdr3_aa: CASSLDSNYGYTF
cdr3_nt: TGTGCCAGCAGCCTAGACAGTAACTATGGCTACACCTTC

d_call: TRBD2
v_call: TRBV29-1
j_call: TRBJ2-1
cdr3_length: 14
clone_size: .
cdr3_aa: CSVAGTSVNDEQFF
cdr3_nt: TGCAGCGTTGCAGGGACTAGCGTAAACGATGAGCAGTTCTTC

d_call: TRBD1
v_call: TRBV7-6
j_call: TRBJ1-3
cdr3_length: 15
clone_size: .
cdr3_aa: CASSLGDRDGNTIYF
cdr3_nt: TGTGCCAGCAGCTTAGGGGACAGGGATGGAAACACCATATATTTT

d_call: TRBD1
v_call: TRBV9
j_call: TRBJ2-2
cdr3_length: 15
clone_size: few
cdr3_aa: CASSGGTGRSGELFF
cdr3_nt: TGTGCCAGCAGCGGAGGGACAGGGAGGAGCGGGGAGCTGTTTTTT

d_call: .
v_call: TRBV21-1
j_call: TRBJ2-3
cdr3_length: 16
clone_size: .
cdr3_aa: CASSPGGERGTDTQYF
cdr3_nt: TGTGCCAGCAGCCCGGGCGGGGAGAGGGGCACAGATACGCAGTATTTT

d_call: TRBD2
v_call: TRBV6-5
j_call: TRBJ2-7
cdr3_length: 14
clone_size: .
cdr3_aa: CASRLAGVTYEQYF
cdr3_nt: TGTGCCAGCAGACTAGCGGGAGTTACCTACGAGCAGTACTTC